This is a list of T cell receptor beta chains from one sample in a study of T cells in Graves' hyperthyroidism and ophthalmopathy. MiXCR was run by TCRdb on the multiplex PCR reads, yielding one entry per CDR3 protein. The sample gives about 400,000 distinct CDR3 sequences, 15% to 18% of which show up once; about a quarter is in the top ten. Sequencing input: blood. These receptors originate from a woman between 18 and 29 years old with Graves' hyperthyroidism that later progressed to Graves' ophthalmopathy. CDR3s include the opening cysteine and the closing phenylalanine or tryptophan. Each record gives: CDR3 DNA, CDR3 protein, D gene, J gene, V gene, clone size. D genes are given only for firm matches. Only part of the rows carry a size: once, few, many, or a class if the clone is expanded.

DNA: TGTGCCAGCAGCCCCGGGGGCCACGAGCAGTACTTC
CDR3: CASSPGGHEQYF
D: .
J: TRBJ2-7
V: TRBV7-3
size: few

DNA: TGTGCCAGCAGCCAAGAGACAGGGAACACCGGGGAGCTGTTTTTT
CDR3: CASSQETGNTGELFF
D: .
J: TRBJ2-2
V: TRBV4-2
size: .

DNA: TGCGCCAGCAGCCAAGATCTATTTGAGGTTAATGAAAAACTGTTTTTT
CDR3: CASSQDLFEVNEKLFF
D: .
J: TRBJ1-4
V: TRBV4-1
size: few

DNA: TGCGCCAGCAGCCAAGATTCTCGGGGCACTGAAGCTTTCTTT
CDR3: CASSQDSRGTEAFF
D: .
J: TRBJ1-1
V: TRBV11-2
size: few

DNA: TGTGCCACCAGCAGAGATTCCGGTGTTGCTAGGTATGGCTACACCTTC
CDR3: CATSRDSGVARYGYTF
D: .
J: TRBJ1-2
V: TRBV15
size: few

DNA: TGTGCCAGCAGCTTAGCCCGTGTGAACACTGAAGCTTTCTTT
CDR3: CASSLARVNTEAFF
D: .
J: TRBJ1-1
V: TRBV7-2
size: many

DNA: TGTGCCAGCAGTGGCCCGGACAGGGCCCTCCTAGGCCACGAGCAGTACTTC
CDR3: CASSGPDRALLGHEQYF
D: TRBD1
J: TRBJ2-7
V: TRBV25-1
size: .

DNA: TGTGCCAGCAGCGTAGCTGAAGCGGGAGTAGGGACGCAGTATTTT
CDR3: CASSVAEAGVGTQYF
D: TRBD2
J: TRBJ2-3
V: TRBV9
size: .

DNA: TGTGCCTGGAGTGTAAGGCCGACAGGGAAACAGCCCCAGCATTTT
CDR3: CAWSVRPTGKQPQHF
D: TRBD1
J: TRBJ1-5
V: TRBV30
size: many

DNA: TGTGCCAGCAGTAGTCAGGCCTATGGCTACACCTTC
CDR3: CASSSQAYGYTF
D: .
J: TRBJ1-2
V: TRBV6-2/TRBV6-3
size: many

DNA: TGTGCCAGCAGCCATCGGACAGGGGCCAACGTCCTGACTTTC
CDR3: CASSHRTGANVLTF
D: .
J: TRBJ2-6
V: TRBV14
size: .